Following are 31 T cell receptor beta chains from one sample sequenced in a study of blood T cell repertoires in COVID-19. Assay: immunoSEQ multiplex PCR; the TCRdb copy retains only in-frame clones and omits some. The data contain 75,000 or so clones, around 84% of them singletons. Sequencing input: peripheral blood. Receptor source: a man aged 45-60 years with acute or convalescent COVID-19.

V gene TRBV6-5 combines with J gene TRBJ1-2; no reliable D call. The CDR3 is 14 residues long. V gave up 0 bases and J gave up 3 bases, with 8 bases separating them. Germline loops: CDR1 MNHEY, CDR2 SVGAGI. The CDR3 nucleotides are TGTGCCAGCAGTTACTCGTTGAGTTACTATGGCTACACCTTC. Translated: CASSYSLSYYGYTF.

V is TRBV4-1 and J is TRBJ1-6; the match to TRBD1 covers 7 bases. Trimming took 2 bases from V and 5 from J; bases not matched to a gene: 3. CDR1 and CDR2 from the germline V gene are MGHRA and YSYEKL. This CDR3 region has 15 residues. CDR3 sequence: CASSQTGVDNSPLHF. The CDR3 DNA follows: TGCGCCAGCAGCCAAACAGGGGTAGATAATTCACCCCTCCACTTT.

The chain carries TRBV2 and TRBJ2-7, with a tentative D call TRBD2 (6 bases). Germline V gives CDR1 SNHLY, CDR2 FYNNEI. The CDR3 is 15 residues long. V lost 3 bases and J lost 0, with 12 bases in between. The CDR3, as DNA: TGTGCCAGCAGTGAGGCGCGGACTATCTCCTACGAGCAGTACTTC. This sequence encodes CASSEARTISYEQYF.

The chain is built from TRBV5-6 and TRBJ2-5; 8 bases are shared with TRBD2. Germline V lookup: CDR1 SGHDT, CDR2 YYEEEE. This CDR3 has 14 residues. V was pared by 4 bases and J by 4 bases, with 6 bases of the junction left unmatched. The chain's CDR3 is CASSGGGIGETQYF. DNA of the CDR3: TGTGCCAGCAGCGGCGGGGGGATCGGAGAGACCCAGTACTTC.

This clone has more than one count but fewer than ten. The V gene is TRBV6-2 or TRBV6-3, the J gene TRBJ1-1; no reliable D call. Germline V gives CDR1 MNHEY, CDR2 SVGEGT. V dropped 0 bases and J dropped 7 bases, with 9 bases sitting between them. CDR3 size: 13 residues. The CDR3 is CASSYSTESEAFF. The CDR3 DNA is TGTGCCAGCAGTTACTCAACGGAGAGTGAAGCTTTCTTT.

The chain couples TRBV6-2 or TRBV6-3 to TRBJ2-1, with D possibly TRBD2 on 5 matching bases. With 0 bases removed from V and 0 bases from J, the gap between germline ends came to 12 bases. CDR3 length: 17 residues. Per germline, CDR1 MNHEY and CDR2 SVGEGT. The CDR3: CASSYSPRAISYNEQFF. CDR3 in DNA: TGTGCCAGCAGTTACTCCCCGCGGGCGATCTCCTACAATGAGCAGTTCTTC.

The chain is built from TRBV7-6 and TRBJ2-5; D not certain. The CDR3 extends over 13 amino acids. CDR1 SGHVS and CDR2 FNYEAQ come from the germline V gene. Trimming cost V 5 bases and J 4 bases, with 11 bases left between them. As DNA, the CDR3 is TGTGCCAGCAGCCTGACATACCTAGAGACCCAGTACTTC. It yields the protein CASSLTYLETQYF. Variable domain in full (rest from reference TRBV7-6 and TRBJ2-5): GAGVSQSPRYKVTKRGQDVALRCDPISGHVSLYWYRQALGQGPEFLTYFNYEAQQDKSGLPNDRFSAERPEGSISTLTIQRTEQRDSAMYRCASSLTYLETQYFGPGTRLLVL.

The genes are TRBV28 and TRBJ2-3, with D perhaps matching TRBD1 (5 bases). The CDR3 is 13 residues long. The germline V gene encodes CDR1 MDHEN and CDR2 SYDVKM. The germline V and J ends were trimmed by 2 bases and 6 bases, with 9 bases remaining between them. The CDR3 region is CASSLAGRDTQYF. CDR3 nucleotide sequence: TGTGCCAGCAGTTTAGCAGGGCGTGATACGCAGTATTTT.

This clone was seen once. The chain recombines TRBV7-2 with TRBJ1-5; D gene uncertain. CDR1 and CDR2 from the germline V gene are SGHTA and FQGNSA. The CDR3 loop spans 14 amino acids. Trimming pared 3 bases from V and 2 bases from J, leaving 8 bases between. DNA of the CDR3: TGTGCCAGCAGCTTCCACACCGGCAATCAGCCCCAGCATTTT. As protein: CASSFHTGNQPQHF.

The chain has TRBV5-1 and TRBJ1-1; D perhaps matches TRBD1 (6 bases). V shed 0 bases and J shed 4 bases, with 7 bases lying between them. This CDR3 spans 13 amino acids. Germline lookup yields CDR1 SGHRS and CDR2 YFSETQ. The CDR3 protein is CASSLEGVTEAFF. The CDR3 nucleotides are TGCGCCAGCAGCTTGGAGGGGGTCACTGAAGCTTTCTTT. The whole variable domain, remainder taken from reference TRBV5-1 and TRBJ1-1, is KAGVTQTPRYLIKTRGQQVTLSCSPISGHRSVSWYQQTPGQGLQFLFEYFSETQRNKGNFPGRFSGRQFSNSRSEMNVSTLELGDSALYLCASSLEGVTEAFFGQGTRLTVV.

J is TRBJ1-6 and V is TRBV10-3, with 9 bases lining up with TRBD1. CDR1 is ENHRY, CDR2 SYGVKD, per germline. After removal of 5 bases from V and 4 bases from J, the junction contained 6 bases not matched to a gene. This CDR3 spans 16 amino acids. The CDR3 DNA follows: TGTGCCATCAGTAGGGACAGGGACGCGTATAATTCACCCCTCCACTTT. It yields the protein CAISRDRDAYNSPLHF.

CDR3 sequence (DNA): TGCAGCGTACAGGGGATAAATGAGCAGTTCTTC. As protein: CSVQGINEQFF. This rearrangement joins TRBV29-1 to TRBJ2-1; 7 positions agree with TRBD1. The V gene end was trimmed by 6 bases and the J gene end by 7 bases; junction bases not matched to a gene: 3. The CDR3 length is 11 residues. The germline gives CDR1 SQVTM, CDR2 ANQGSEA.

The chain joins TRBV9 to TRBJ1-3; D not certain. V lost 4 bases and J 0 bases, leaving 5 bases between the germline ends. This CDR3 is built from 13 residues. Per germline, CDR1 SGDLS and CDR2 YYNGEE. The DNA of the CDR3 is TGTGCCAGCAGCATAAACTCTGGAAACACCATATATTTT. As protein: CASSINSGNTIYF.

The J gene is TRBJ2-3, the V gene TRBV14; D perhaps matches TRBD2 (6 bases). CDR3 length: 18 residues. The germline V gene encodes CDR1 SGHDN and CDR2 FVKESK. Trimming took 3 bases from V and 1 from J, leaving 20 bases between them. The CDR3 DNA sequence: TGTGCCAGCAGCCAGAGACTCCGTGGAGGGGCCCGCACAGATACGCAGTATTTT. It yields the protein CASSQRLRGGARTDTQYF.

This rearrangement joins TRBV7-2 to TRBJ1-3; 7 nucleotides align to TRBD1. Germline V gene sequence: CDR1 SGHTA, CDR2 FQGNSA. After removal of 7 bases from V and 4 bases from J, the junction contained 4 bases not matched to a gene. The CDR3 has 13 amino acids. This CDR3 is CASTPGGGNTIYF. The CDR3 DNA reads as TGTGCCAGCACTCCAGGGGGAGGAAACACCATATATTTT.

The gene calls are TRBV21-1 and TRBJ2-7; no check of the table's D call, TRBD2, against the DNA was made. TRBV21-1 is noted as a pseudogene. This CDR3 region has 15 residues. The chain's CDR3 is CASSGRTSGCLEQYF. The CDR3 nucleotides read TGTGCCAGCAGCGGACGGACTAGCGGGTGCCTCGAGCAGTACTTC.

V and J are TRBV19 and TRBJ2-5; TRBD2 matches at 11 bases. Germline V gene sequence: CDR1 LNHDA, CDR2 SQIVND (reference sequence). V dropped 4 bases and J dropped 2; count of bases not matched to a gene: 3. This CDR3 region has 15 residues. In nucleotides, the CDR3 is TGTGCCAGTAGTAGGACTAGCGGGCATCAAGAGACCCAGTACTTC. It is translated as CASSRTSGHQETQYF. The full variable domain, its missing parts supplied by reference TRBV19 and TRBJ2-5, is DGGITQSPKYLFRKEGQNVTLSCEQNLNHDAMYWYRQDPGQGLRLIYYSQIVNDFQKGDIAEGYSVSREKKESFPLTVTSAQKNPTAFYLCASSRTSGHQETQYFGPGTRLLVL.

The chain couples TRBV18 to TRBJ1-2; perhaps TRBD1 as D (6 bases). The ends were cut back, 0 bases at V and 3 bases at J, with 17 bases in the middle. The CDR3 extends over 17 amino acids. Germline CDR1 and CDR2: KGHSH and LQKENI. CDR3 amino acids: CASSPPKGRQDYYGYTF. The CDR3 coding sequence is TGTGCCAGCTCACCACCGAAGGGCCGACAGGACTACTATGGCTACACCTTC.

This clone was counted ten times or more. The J gene is TRBJ1-5, the V gene TRBV30; 12 bases are shared with TRBD1. The germline CDR1 and CDR2 sequences are GTSNPN and SVGIG (reference sequence). CDR3 length: 18 residues. V trimming: 2 bases; J trimming: 3 bases; junction bases outside the gene matches: 11. This CDR3 reads CAWSPTRDRGLVNQPQHF. In DNA, the CDR3 is TGTGCCTGGAGTCCTACTCGGGACAGGGGGCTTGTCAATCAGCCCCAGCATTTT.

The chain uses TRBV24-1 and TRBJ2-5; 7 bases agree with TRBD1. Germline lookup yields CDR1 KGHDR and CDR2 SFDVKD. The V segment lost 4 bases and the J segment 9 bases; nucleotides outside the gene matches: 19. The CDR3 runs to 17 residues. CDR3 sequence reads: CATSDKGQPKPPTAQYF. The CDR3 DNA is TGTGCCACCAGTGACAAGGGACAGCCTAAGCCCCCTACAGCCCAGTACTTC.

This clone occurred once. The V call is TRBV29-1, the J call TRBJ2-3; 11 bases are a match to TRBD2. J was trimmed by 3 bases and V by 2 bases; bases with no gene match: 4. Germline assignment: CDR1 SQVTM and CDR2 ANQGSEA. The CDR3 spans 15 residues. The CDR3 loop reads CSVEWVAGGTDTQYF. The DNA of the CDR3 is TGCAGCGTTGAATGGGTAGCGGGAGGGACAGATACGCAGTATTTT.

A few counts support this clone. The chain recombines TRBV4-1 with TRBJ1-5; maybe TRBD1 (5 bases). The CDR3 consists of 16 residues. Germline V lookup: CDR1 MGHRA, CDR2 YSYEKL. The ends were cut back, 1 base at V and 6 bases at J, with 16 bases in the middle. This CDR3 is CASSQVLGGSGQPQHF. The CDR3 DNA reads TGCGCCAGCAGCCAAGTGTTGGGGGGATCGGGTCAGCCCCAGCATTTT.

This clone turned up a few times. The V call is TRBV7-8, the J call TRBJ2-2, with D tentatively TRBD1 (6 bases). The CDR3 totals 14 residues. Between the trimmed V and J ends, which lost 2 bases and 3 bases, there was a span of 7 bases. The V gene's germline CDR1 is SGHVS and CDR2 FQNEAQ. The CDR3, as DNA: TGTGCCAGCAGCTTACCAGGGGACACCGGGGAGCTGTTTTTT. Translation gives CASSLPGDTGELFF. Variable domain in full (rest from reference TRBV7-8 and TRBJ2-2): GAGVSQSPRYKVAKRGQDVALRCDPISGHVSLFWYQQALGQGPEFLTYFQNEAQLDKSGLPSDRFFAERPEGSVSTLKIQRTQQEDSAVYLCASSLPGDTGELFFGEGSRLTVL.

This clone turned up a few times. The chain couples TRBV29-1 to TRBJ2-3; D remains ambiguous. V was shortened by 3 bases and J by 1 base, with 11 bases between the two germline ends. The CDR3 has 14 residues. The germline V gene has CDR1 SQVTM and CDR2 ANQGSEA. CDR3 region: CSVDQPQGTDTQYF. For the CDR3, the DNA is TGCAGCGTTGACCAGCCCCAGGGCACAGATACGCAGTATTTT.

Notes on this clone: Other DNA sequences in this sample translate to the same CDR3. The V gene is TRBV6-2 or TRBV6-3, the J gene TRBJ1-1, with a possible D match to TRBD1 (6 bases). The CDR3 has 13 residues. V was shortened by 7 bases and J by 8 bases, with 17 bases between the two germline ends. Germline values: CDR1 MNHEY, CDR2 SVGEGT. CDR3 DNA: TGTGCCAGCAACCCACAGGGTTTTACCGAAGCTTTCTTT. Residues: CASNPQGFTEAFF.

The V gene is TRBV28, the J gene TRBJ1-1; maybe TRBD1 (5 bases). Trimming shortened V by 5 bases and J by 5 bases, and 12 bases separated the two germline ends. The length of the CDR3 is 13 residues. The germline V gene encodes CDR1 MDHEN and CDR2 SYDVKM. The CDR3 DNA reads as TGTGCCAGCAGTCTAACAGGAGTGACTGAAGCTTTCTTT. The encoded protein is CASSLTGVTEAFF.

The chain employs TRBV5-1 and TRBJ2-3; 8 bases agree with TRBD2. This CDR3 has 15 residues. Germline values: CDR1 SGHRS, CDR2 YFSETQ. J was trimmed by 1 base and V by 0 bases; bases with no gene match: 1. The CDR3 nucleotides read TGCGCCAGCAGCTTGGAGGGACTAGGCACAGATACGCAGTATTTT. The encoded protein is CASSLEGLGTDTQYF. The full variable domain, with the rest looked up from reference TRBV5-1 and TRBJ2-3, is KAGVTQTPRYLIKTRGQQVTLSCSPISGHRSVSWYQQTPGQGLQFLFEYFSETQRNKGNFPGRFSGRQFSNSRSEMNVSTLELGDSALYLCASSLEGLGTDTQYFGPGTRLTVL.

This clone was found once. The chain has TRBV3-1 (or the pseudogene TRBV3-2) and TRBJ1-1; D is perhaps TRBD1 (6 bases). V lost 0 bases to trimming and J lost 1 base, with 6 bases between them. CDR1 is LGHDT, CDR2 YNNKEL, per germline (reference sequence). This CDR3 comprises 14 residues. CDR3 nucleotide sequence: TGTGCCAGCAGCCAAGACAGGGGGAACACTGAAGCTTTCTTT. Its protein product is CASSQDRGNTEAFF.

This sequence joins TRBV5-4 and TRBJ2-3, with TRBD1 identical over 7 bases. Trimming at V came to 2 bases and at J to 0 bases, leaving 3 bases not matched to a gene. The CDR3 runs to 15 residues. The germline V gene has CDR1 SGHNT and CDR2 YYREEE (reference sequence). The CDR3, as DNA: TGTGCCAGCAGCTTAAAACAGGGGAGCACAGATACGCAGTATTTT. It encodes CASSLKQGSTDTQYF.

The genes are TRBV19 and TRBJ1-2; 8 bases match TRBD1. This CDR3 has 15 amino acids. V shed 7 bases and J 6 bases; nucleotides not matched to a gene: 13. Germline assignment: CDR1 LNHDA and CDR2 SQIVND (reference sequence). The CDR3 region has the DNA TGTGCCAGTATCCCTGGACAGGGACACCGCCATGGCTACACCTTC. As protein: CASIPGQGHRHGYTF.

The rearrangement joins TRBV6-2 or TRBV6-3 to TRBJ2-1, with D perhaps TRBD1 (5 bases). The CDR3 covers 16 residues. The germline gives CDR1 MNHEY, CDR2 SVGEGT. Trimming took 2 bases from V and 2 from J, leaving 13 bases between them. The CDR3 DNA reads TGTGCCAGCAGTTACGCAGGGTCCCCACCCTACAATGAGCAGTTCTTC. It encodes CASSYAGSPPYNEQFF.